Listed here are 22 T cell receptor beta chains from one sample, sequenced in a study of neoadjuvant anti-PD-1 for oral cavity cancer. The assay was immunoSEQ multiplex PCR, and TCRdb's table has in-frame clones only and misses some. The sample holds about 80,000 clones; 84% are singletons and the top ten take 2.5% to 4%. Sequences were derived from PBMCs, sampled before nivolumab (anti-PD-1) treatment. The receptor set was obtained from a person between 40 and 85 years old with oral cavity squamous cell carcinoma.

V gene TRBV28 combines with J gene TRBJ2-5; D is ambiguous. There are 13 residues in the CDR3. V was shortened by 6 bases and J by 4 bases, with 12 bases between the two germline ends. Germline V lookup: CDR1 MDHEN, CDR2 SYDVKM. DNA of the CDR3: TGTGCCAGCAGCCCTCTGGCAGGAGAGACCCAGTACTTC. Protein product: CASSPLAGETQYF.

V and J are TRBV27 and TRBJ2-7; D perhaps matches TRBD1 (5 bases). The CDR3 is 12 residues long. Trimming took 4 bases from V and 5 from J, leaving 9 bases between them. Per the germline V gene, CDR1 is MNHEY and CDR2 is SMNVEV (reference sequence). CDR3 nucleotides: TGTGCCAGCAGTTCTCAGGGCGACGAGCAGTACTTC. Its translation is CASSSQGDEQYF.

The chain recombines TRBV4-1 with TRBJ2-7; TRBD1 agrees at 11 bases. The CDR3 covers 14 residues. Germline-derived CDR1 and CDR2 are MGHRA and YSYEKL. V was clipped by 3 bases and J by 6 bases; unmatched bases: 4. The CDR3 loop is CASSHTGTGGEQYF. Here the CDR3 DNA reads TGCGCCAGCAGCCATACGGGGACAGGGGGCGAGCAGTACTTC.

This clone was counted many times. J is TRBJ2-2 and V is TRBV6-4, with 7 nucleotides matching TRBD1. With V trimmed by 3 bases and J by 4 bases, 2 bases remained unmatched. The length of the CDR3 is 14 residues. Germline CDR1 MRHNA, CDR2 SNTAGT. The CDR3 protein is CASSESGGTGELFF. The CDR3, as DNA: TGTGCCAGCAGTGAGTCAGGGGGCACCGGGGAGCTGTTTTTT.

The V and J genes are TRBV29-1 and TRBJ1-3; TRBD1 agrees at 7 bases. This CDR3 is 15 amino acids long. V shed 0 bases, J shed 4 bases, and the junction held 6 bases outside the gene matches. Germline assignment: CDR1 SQVTM and CDR2 ANQGSEA. CDR3 DNA sequence: TGCAGCGTTGAAGATACGACAGGGACGGGAAACACCATATATTTT. Its translation: CSVEDTTGTGNTIYF.

This clone was seen only once. The chain couples TRBV5-4 to TRBJ2-1, with D perhaps TRBD1 (5 bases). Trimming stripped 1 base from V and 3 bases from J, with 11 bases between. The germline CDR1 and CDR2 sequences are SGHNT and YYREEE (reference sequence). The CDR3 totals 15 residues. CDR3 region: CASSLIGTGYNEQFF. The DNA for the CDR3 is TGTGCCAGCAGCTTGATAGGAACAGGCTACAATGAGCAGTTCTTC.

This clone was counted a few times. Here the CDR3 reads CASSVAKHLDGTDTQYF. The CDR3, as DNA: TGTGCCAGCAGCGTAGCTAAGCATCTCGATGGCACAGATACGCAGTATTTT. J is TRBJ2-3 and V is TRBV9; no clear D. The CDR3 runs 17 residues. Deletions cut 0 bases from V and 1 base from J, with 15 bases between. From germline, CDR1 is SGDLS and CDR2 YYNGEE.

The rearrangement links TRBV5-4 to TRBJ2-1; D is ambiguous. The CDR3 sequence is 18 residues long. Per the germline V gene, CDR1 is SGHNT and CDR2 is YYREEE (reference sequence). The V gene lost 4 bases and the J gene lost 0 bases, with 20 bases spanning the gap. The CDR3 DNA reads TGTGCCAGCAGCGTTCCCCTCGGCTCCCCGACCTCCTACAATGAGCAGTTCTTC. This sequence encodes CASSVPLGSPTSYNEQFF.

The chain has TRBV9 and TRBJ2-2; 8 bases are shared with TRBD1. This CDR3 has 17 residues. Looked up from germline, CDR1 is SGDLS and CDR2 is YYNGEE. V lost 4 bases, J lost 6 bases, and 14 bases stayed unmatched. The CDR3 protein is CASSLWGGQGSAGELFF. As DNA, the CDR3 is TGTGCCAGCAGCCTTTGGGGAGGACAGGGTAGCGCCGGGGAGCTGTTTTTT. The complete variable domain, with remaining parts taken from reference TRBV9 and TRBJ2-2, reads DSGVTQTPKHLITATGQRVTLRCSPRSGDLSVYWYQQSLDQGLQFLIQYYNGEERAKGNILERFSAQQFPDLHSELNLSSLELGDSALYFCASSLWGGQGSAGELFFGEGSRLTVL.

The chain has TRBV7-9 and TRBJ1-5; no definite D call. The V end lost 1 base, the J end lost 4 bases, and 5 bases lay between the germline ends. This CDR3 is 13 amino acids long. Per the germline V gene, CDR1 is SEHNR and CDR2 is FQNEAQ (reference sequence). The CDR3 DNA is TGTGCCAGCAGCTTAGAACCTAATCAGCCCCAGCATTTT. It translates to CASSLEPNQPQHF.

The chain combines TRBV30 with TRBJ1-5, with 7 bases identical to TRBD1. The V gene end was trimmed by 4 bases and the J gene end by 1 base; junction bases not matched to a gene: 1. This CDR3 spans 13 amino acids. The germline V gene has CDR1 GTSNPN and CDR2 SVGIG (reference sequence). CDR3 sequence reads: CAWNRGSNQPQHF. CDR3 coding DNA: TGTGCCTGGAACAGGGGAAGCAATCAGCCCCAGCATTTT.

The chain carries TRBV6-1 and TRBJ2-2; D may be TRBD1 (5 bases). The CDR3 consists of 16 residues. The V and J ends lost 2 bases and 1 base respectively, with 11 bases between them. The germline V gene has CDR1 MNHNS and CDR2 SASEGT. CDR3 bases: TGTGCCAGCAGTGAAAGGTACCAGGGGAACACCGGGGAGCTGTTTTTT. Translating it yields CASSERYQGNTGELFF.

For this clone: The junction differs from germline at one of its ends, possibly a read error. The gene calls are TRBV7-7 and TRBJ2-3; 7 bases map to TRBD2. This CDR3 region has 13 residues. Germline V gene lookup returns CDR1 SSHAT and CDR2 FNYEAQ (reference sequence). The CDR3 here is CASSLGREDTQYF. The CDR3 DNA reads TGTGCTAGCAGCTTAGGGAGGGAGGATACGCAGTATTTT.

The V and J genes are TRBV28 and TRBJ2-5; 7 bases align to TRBD1. CDR1 is MDHEN and CDR2 is SYDVKM in the germline V gene. With V trimmed by 8 bases and J by 1 base, 4 bases remained unmatched. CDR3 length equals 13 residues. The CDR3 protein is CASGAGGQETQYF. The CDR3 nucleotides read TGTGCCAGCGGAGCAGGGGGCCAAGAGACCCAGTACTTC.

V usage is TRBV6-4 and J usage is TRBJ2-5; weak D call: TRBD2 (5 bases). Trimming cost V 2 bases and J 7 bases, with 11 bases left between them. The CDR3 consists of 13 residues. Germline V gene data show CDR1 as MRHNA and CDR2 as SNTAGT. CDR3 in DNA: TGTGCCAGCAGTGACGAAGGCGAGGGGACCCAGTACTTC. Encoded protein: CASSDEGEGTQYF.

This clone was recorded a few times. The chain has TRBV30 and TRBJ1-1; TRBD1 agrees at 8 bases. The germline gives CDR1 GTSNPN, CDR2 SVGIG (reference sequence). The CDR3 extends over 12 amino acids. With V trimmed by 2 bases and J by 5 bases, 1 base remained unmatched. DNA for the CDR3: TGTGCCTGGAGTCGACAGGGGACTGAAGCTTTCTTT. Its translation is CAWSRQGTEAFF.

V gene TRBV7-9 combines with J gene TRBJ1-4; the match to TRBD1 covers 7 bases. V was pared by 6 bases and J by 8 bases, with 12 bases of the junction left unmatched. In germline, CDR1 is SEHNR, CDR2 FQNEAQ (reference sequence). The CDR3 is made up of 15 amino acids. CDR3 region: CASRRRQGDGEKLFF. DNA for the CDR3: TGTGCCAGCAGGCGACGACAGGGCGACGGGGAAAAACTGTTTTTT.

This clone came up a few times. This rearrangement joins TRBV9 to TRBJ1-1; 8 bases map to TRBD1. Germline values: CDR1 SGDLS, CDR2 YYNGEE. V shed 4 bases and J 5 bases; nucleotides not matched to a gene: 4. The CDR3 spans 13 residues. CDR3 region: CASSPRTGTEAFF. The DNA for the CDR3 is TGTGCCAGCAGCCCCAGGACAGGGACTGAAGCTTTCTTT. The full variable domain, with the rest looked up from reference TRBV9 and TRBJ1-1, is DSGVTQTPKHLITATGQRVTLRCSPRSGDLSVYWYQQSLDQGLQFLIQYYNGEERAKGNILERFSAQQFPDLHSELNLSSLELGDSALYFCASSPRTGTEAFFGQGTRLTVV.

CDR3 DNA sequence: TGTGCCAGCAGCTTGCGGGCCTCCTCTGGGGCCAACGTCCTGACTTTC. Amino acid sequence: CASSLRASSGANVLTF. The chain joins TRBV7-6 to TRBJ2-6, with D perhaps TRBD2 (5 bases). The CDR3 consists of 16 residues. The V end was cut by 3 bases, the J end by 0 bases, with 9 bases between. CDR1 is SGHVS and CDR2 is FNYEAQ in the germline V gene.

The V and J genes are TRBV7-2 and TRBJ2-7; D gene ambiguous. Germline assignment: CDR1 SGHTA and CDR2 FQGNSA. This CDR3 comprises 13 residues. V lost 1 base and J 7 bases, leaving 11 bases between the germline ends. The CDR3 sequence: CASSLGPVQEQYF. The CDR3 DNA is TGTGCCAGCAGCTTAGGGCCGGTCCAGGAGCAGTACTTC.

The rearrangement links TRBV19 to TRBJ1-1; no reliable D call. Trimming shortened V by 3 bases and J by 1 base, and 6 bases separated the two germline ends. The CDR3 has 13 amino acids. Germline lookup yields CDR1 LNHDA and CDR2 SQIVND (reference sequence). The CDR3 sequence: CASSMQENTEAFF. CDR3 coding DNA: TGTGCCAGTAGTATGCAGGAGAACACTGAAGCTTTCTTT.

The chain combines TRBV6-6 with TRBJ1-1, with 8 nucleotides matching TRBD1. The V segment lost 1 base and the J segment 6 bases; nucleotides outside the gene matches: 10. Germline CDR1 and CDR2: MNHNY and SVGAGI (reference sequence). CDR3 length equals 16 residues. CDR3: CASSYLSGTGGSEAFF. The DNA of the CDR3 is TGTGCCAGCAGTTACTTAAGCGGGACAGGTGGCTCTGAAGCTTTCTTT.